This entry lists 9 T cell receptor beta chains sequenced from one sample in a study of OX40 agonist ivuxolimab in advanced cancers. The method was immunoSEQ multiplex PCR; TCRdb's version includes in-frame clones alone and lacks a portion of them. The sample consists of roughly 34,000 clones, around three quarters of them appearing once. The specimen comprised CD4+ or CD8+ T cells sorted from blood, sampled in a trial of the OX40 agonist ivuxolimab. These TCRs come from an adult with an advanced solid tumor such as melanoma, head and neck, liver or kidney cancer.

The gene calls are TRBV7-9 and TRBJ2-7, with D tentatively TRBD1 or TRBD2 (5 bases each). Trimming left V 5 bases short and J 4 bases short, with 15 bases between. Germline V gene sequence: CDR1 SEHNR, CDR2 FQNEAQ (reference sequence). The CDR3 loop spans 14 amino acids. CDR3 bases: TGTGCCAGCAGCCCGGAAGAGGGGTGGTACGAGCAGTACTTC. This encodes CASSPEEGWYEQYF.

This chain joins TRBV6-1 and TRBJ1-3; no clear D. Germline loops: CDR1 MNHNS, CDR2 SASEGT. Between the trimmed V and J ends, which lost 2 bases and 4 bases, there was a span of 18 bases. The CDR3 is 17 residues long. In DNA, the CDR3 is TGTGCCAGCAGTGAAAACGGAAATGGAAGGAGGGGAAACACCATATATTTT. Translating gives CASSENGNGRRGNTIYF.

V and J are TRBV4-2 and TRBJ2-5; TRBD2 agrees at 10 bases. The CDR3 is made up of 16 amino acids. With 6 bases clipped from V and 1 base from J, the junction kept 8 bases outside the gene matches. Germline-derived CDR1 and CDR2 are LGHNA and YNFKEQ. CDR3 nucleotides: TGTGCCAGCAGTCCAGGACTAGCGGACTTCCAAGAGACCCAGTACTTC. Translation: CASSPGLADFQETQYF.

The chain carries TRBV6-1 and TRBJ1-1; D gene ambiguous. This CDR3 has 13 residues. V was trimmed by 6 bases and J by 1 base, leaving 9 bases between them. From germline, CDR1 is MNHNS and CDR2 SASEGT. As DNA, the CDR3 is TGTGCCAGCAGCCTACTGAAGAACACTGAAGCTTTCTTT. Its protein product is CASSLLKNTEAFF.

The chain carries TRBV4-1 and TRBJ1-2; 8 bases map to TRBD1. The CDR3 sequence is 16 residues long. V was pared by 1 base and J by 4 bases, with 8 bases of the junction left unmatched. Germline values: CDR1 MGHRA, CDR2 YSYEKL. The CDR3 sequence is CASSQGGKGTGYGYTF. The CDR3 DNA reads TGCGCCAGCAGCCAAGGAGGAAAAGGGACAGGCTATGGCTACACCTTC.

The chain carries TRBV28 and TRBJ1-4; no clear D gene. The ends were cut back, 10 bases at V and 1 base at J, with 10 bases in the middle. Looked up from germline, CDR1 is MDHEN and CDR2 is SYDVKM. This CDR3 comprises 13 residues. The CDR3 is CATHRVTNEKLFF. CDR3 sequence (DNA): TGTGCCACCCACAGAGTAACTAATGAAAAACTGTTTTTT.

The CDR3 sequence: CASSLALGIGEKLFF. The CDR3 region has the DNA TGCGCCAGCAGCTTGGCTTTAGGGATTGGAGAAAAACTGTTTTTT. The chain is built from TRBV5-1 and TRBJ1-4, with no clear D. Per germline, CDR1 SGHRS and CDR2 YFSETQ. V was shortened by 0 bases and J by 8 bases, with 14 bases between the two germline ends. The CDR3 is made up of 15 amino acids.

The rearrangement joins TRBV7-2 to TRBJ2-3; the match to TRBD1 covers 7 bases. CDR1 and CDR2 (germline): SGHTA, FQGNSA. V lost 3 bases and J lost 4; bases outside the gene matches: 7. The CDR3 length is 15 residues. CDR3 sequence reads: CASSFTTGFPDTQYF. In nucleotides, the CDR3 is TGTGCCAGCAGCTTCACGACAGGGTTTCCAGATACGCAGTATTTT.

The chain carries TRBV4-2 and TRBJ2-5; 9 positions match TRBD2. The trim removed 4 bases at V and 13 bases at J, leaving 10 bases unmatched. Germline V gives CDR1 LGHNA, CDR2 YNFKEQ. The CDR3 length is 13 residues. The DNA of the CDR3 is TGTGCCAGCAGCCCCAAAAGAAGCGGGGGGCCGTACTTC. Protein: CASSPKRSGGPYF.